This T cell receptor (beta chain) was recovered during a study of blood T cell repertoires in COVID-19. For the study at large: Specimens from acute and convalescent COVID-19 originated in the United States, Italy and Spain. T cells, B-cell-depleted T cells, or PBMCs provided the cDNA or gDNA that served as material.

Per the authors' pipeline: Cell counts per sample came from amplifying reference gene primers. Profiling relied on immunoSEQ multiplex PCR, and the TCRdb table lists in-frame clones only, not all of them. V and J calls plus clone size are reproduced from that table; the DNA served to infer D and trimming. The repertoire holds some 220,000 clones, about 83% seen once, with more than 5% in the top ten. Trimming at V came to 1 base and at J to 9 bases, leaving 11 bases not matched to a gene. The germline V gene encodes CDR1 KGHSH and CDR2 LQKENI. The length of the CDR3 is 17 residues. The sample consisted of peripheral blood. The chain couples TRBV18 to TRBJ1-6; TRBD1 agrees at 8 bases. The sequence derives from a human donor in a cohort sampled during active COVID-19. The chain's CDR3 is CASSPRAPTGGGSPLHF. CDR3 coding DNA: TGTGCCAGCTCACCACGGGCCCCAACAGGGGGTGGTTCACCCCTCCACTTT.